This T cell receptor (beta chain) was observed in a study of siplizumab effects on memory and regulatory T cells. Overall study findings and caveats: To unstimulated subsets, only a minor fraction of alloreactive clones could be mapped. Roughly 80-97% of proliferating CD4+ or CD8+ clones defied assignment to a naive or memory phenotype.

The length of the CDR3 is 15 residues. Germline V gene sequence: CDR1 MGHRA, CDR2 YSYEKL. V was cut by 0 bases and J by 8 bases, with 14 bases left in between. As for this clone: Its specificity is unknown.

Around 100,000 TCR templates per sample were assayed. The repertoire was sequenced with immunoSEQ multiplex PCR; TCRdb's copy has only in-frame clones and lacks some. Of 70,000 or so clones listed, 75% to 95% are singletons. This chain joins TRBV4-1 and TRBJ2-1; D is possibly TRBD2 (5 bases). The TCR was taken from a human donor in good health. The sequenced material came from CD8+ T cells sorted from blood. CDR3 sequence: CASSQDSVVVDEQFF. DNA of the CDR3: TGCGCCAGCAGCCAAGATAGCGTAGTAGTCGATGAGCAGTTCTTC.